This T cell receptor beta chain was identified in a study of radiotherapy plus CTLA-4 blockade in lung cancer. Method: immunoSEQ multiplex PCR; TCRdb's copy keeps in-frame clones and lacks some. The sample has under 90,000 clones; less than 80% are singletons. CDR1 SGHRS and CDR2 YFSETQ come from the germline V gene. With 1 base removed from V and 4 bases from J, the gap between germline ends came to 17 bases. The CDR3 is 17 amino acids. Regarding the study as a whole: Subsequent to radiotherapy plus ipilimumab, tumor-derived TCR clones underwent expansion in blood.

This clone was picked up one time. Its antigen is unidentified. Focal radiation and CTLA-4 blockade (ipilimumab) were tested in chemo-refractory metastatic non-small-cell lung cancer patients. The specimen comprised peripheral blood, sampled from a patient treated with radiotherapy plus ipilimumab. The receptor's source is a human donor with non-small cell lung cancer that progressed on radiotherapy plus ipilimumab. This chain connects TRBV5-1 to TRBJ1-4; no reliable D call. The CDR3 spells CASSLSAGSGGNEKLFF. In DNA form, the CDR3 reads TGCGCCAGCAGCTTGTCGGCCGGGTCAGGCGGTAATGAAAAACTGTTTTTT.